One and the same sample provided the 23 T cell receptor beta chains below, sequenced in a study of human T cells and chemical hapten exposure. TCRdb re-derived calls from the RACE reads in MiXCR, one entry per CDR3 protein. Counted here are roughly 120,000 distinct CDR3 sequences, about 13% occurring once; the ten biggest clones make up around 3%. Time point in this sample: pre-sensitization, week 0. Treatment noted: therapeutic diphenylcyclopropenone sensitization with weekly scalp DPC. Material: whole blood, obtained in connection with sensitization to the hapten diphenylcyclopropenone (DPC). The receptors were sampled from a woman younger than 30 with alopecia areata. Some clones in this sample may be carry-over from other donors' samples.

The chain links TRBV20-1 to TRBJ1-1, with unresolved D. Trimming pared 3 bases from V and 1 base from J, leaving 9 bases between. Germline CDR1 is DFQATT and CDR2 is SNEGSKA (reference sequence). This CDR3 is built from 13 residues. CDR3 in amino acids: CSARGGWNTEAFF. CDR3 in DNA: TGCAGTGCTAGGGGAGGGTGGAACACTGAAGCTTTCTTT.

The rearrangement joins TRBV28 to TRBJ1-2; D is unresolved. This CDR3 spans 11 amino acids. The V gene's germline CDR1 is MDHEN and CDR2 SYDVKM. V dropped 6 bases and J dropped 8 bases, with 10 bases sitting between them. The CDR3 spells CASSQAFGYTF. The CDR3 region has the DNA TGTGCCAGCAGCCAGGCTTTCGGCTACACCTTC.

Regarding this clonotype: A much larger clone sits a single nucleotide away, making a read error possible. The V gene is TRBV25-1, the J gene TRBJ2-3, with a weak D call TRBD1 (6 bases). The CDR3 contains 17 residues. Germline-derived CDR1 and CDR2 are MGHDK and SYGVNS. The CDR3 DNA reads as TGTGCCAGCAGTGAAGACAGGAGACAGCTCCGCACAGATACGCGGTATTTT. It translates to CASSEDRRQLRTDTRYF.

This rearrangement joins TRBV7-9 to TRBJ2-7; 10 bases map to TRBD1. Germline values: CDR1 SEHNR, CDR2 FQNEAQ (reference sequence). The V segment lost 0 bases and the J segment 2 bases; nucleotides outside the gene matches: 7. The CDR3 runs to 17 residues. The CDR3 coding sequence is TGTGCCAGCAGCTTAGCCGCCGGGACAGGGGAAACCTACGAGCAGTACTTC. Amino acid sequence: CASSLAAGTGETYEQYF.

This clonotype was found a few times. The J gene is TRBJ1-1, the V gene TRBV7-9; the match to TRBD1 covers 7 bases. The CDR3 is 17 residues long. Per the germline V gene, CDR1 is SEHNR and CDR2 is FQNEAQ (reference sequence). With V trimmed by 5 bases and J by 5 bases, 17 bases remained unmatched. CDR3 sequence reads: CASSPLTQGKVRTEAFF. CDR3 nucleotide sequence: TGTGCCAGCAGCCCCCTGACACAGGGGAAGGTACGGACTGAAGCTTTCTTT.

In its sample, this clonotype was seen a few times. CDR3 protein: CASSPGRVGGQPQHF. In DNA, the CDR3 is TGTGCCAGCTCACCAGGTCGCGTAGGGGGACAGCCCCAGCATTTT. The chain couples TRBV18 to TRBJ1-5; weak D call: TRBD1 (6 bases). The V and J ends lost 2 bases and 7 bases respectively, with 15 bases between them. Germline CDR1 and CDR2: KGHSH and LQKENI. There are 15 residues in the CDR3.

The chain joins TRBV9 to TRBJ1-5, with a possible D match to TRBD1 (6 bases). This CDR3 contains 13 residues. CDR1 is SGDLS, CDR2 YYNGEE, per germline. Trimming removed 4 bases at V and 6 bases at J, with 11 bases between. The CDR3 nucleotides are TGTGCCAGCAGCCCAGGGGAGAGTCAGCCCCAGCATTTT. Its protein product is CASSPGESQPQHF.

The gene calls are TRBV4-3 and TRBJ2-1, with D possibly matching TRBD2 (5 bases). V was trimmed by 4 bases and J by 2 bases, leaving 15 bases between them. The CDR3 length is 16 residues. Germline CDR1 reads LGHNA; CDR2 reads YSLEER. As DNA, the CDR3 is TGCGCCAGCAGCCCGGACCCCAGCGGTACCTACAATGAGCAGTTCTTC. It encodes CASSPDPSGTYNEQFF.

This clonotype was detected a few times. This chain uses TRBV18 with TRBJ2-5; 7 bases agree with TRBD1. Unmatched junction bases numbered 4, after V lost 4 bases and J lost 2 bases. Germline CDR1 KGHSH, CDR2 LQKENI. The CDR3 has 14 amino acids. The CDR3 region has the DNA TGTGCCAGCTCACTGGGACAGAAACAAGAGACCCAGTACTTC. It is translated as CASSLGQKQETQYF.

The sample holds a few counts of this clonotype. This chain connects TRBV27 to TRBJ2-1; D call uncertain. With 4 bases removed from V and 5 bases from J, the gap between germline ends came to 9 bases. This CDR3 spans 13 amino acids. Germline lookup yields CDR1 MNHEY and CDR2 SMNVEV (reference sequence). The CDR3 sequence is CASSWTANNEQFF. The CDR3 coding sequence is TGTGCCAGCAGTTGGACGGCTAACAATGAGCAGTTCTTC.

Of note for this clonotype: Relative to the germline gene, one junction end is altered; a read error may explain this. The chain's CDR3 is CASSPLVLGPEASF. CDR3 sequence (DNA): TGTGCCAGCAGTCCCCTGGTCCTGGGGCCTGAAGCTTCCTTT. V and J are TRBV27 and TRBJ1-1; tentative D call: TRBD1 (5 bases). The germline V gene encodes CDR1 MNHEY and CDR2 SMNVEV (reference sequence). The CDR3 runs 14 residues.

This clonotype was seen a few times. Written as DNA, the CDR3 is TGTGCCAGCAGCTTGGGGCGGGTTTCAGTGACTGAAGCTTTCTTT. Protein product: CASSLGRVSVTEAFF. The V call is TRBV7-8, the J call TRBJ1-1; the D gene is possibly TRBD1 (5 bases). Germline V gene lookup returns CDR1 SGHVS and CDR2 FQNEAQ. This CDR3 is built from 15 residues. V lost 3 bases to trimming and J lost 5 bases, with 16 bases between them.

This chain links TRBV6-2 or TRBV6-3 with TRBJ1-4, with TRBD1 identical over 7 bases. Unmatched junction bases numbered 10, after V lost 8 bases and J lost 7 bases. CDR1 MNHEY and CDR2 SVGEGT come from the germline V gene. This CDR3 has 14 amino acids. The chain's CDR3 is CASPPGQGGEKLFF. The CDR3 region has the DNA TGTGCCAGCCCCCCCGGGCAGGGGGGTGAAAAACTGTTTTTT.

The rearrangement links TRBV5-1 to TRBJ1-3; D remains unclear. The V end was cut by 3 bases, the J end by 4 bases, with 14 bases between. Germline values: CDR1 SGHRS, CDR2 YFSETQ. This CDR3 has 15 residues. The DNA of the CDR3 is TGCGCCAGCAGCTCTAACAGTGGATCCGGAAACACCATATATTTT. Encoded protein: CASSSNSGSGNTIYF. Full variable domain (remainder filled in from reference TRBV5-1 and TRBJ1-3): KAGVTQTPRYLIKTRGQQVTLSCSPISGHRSVSWYQQTPGQGLQFLFEYFSETQRNKGNFPGRFSGRQFSNSRSEMNVSTLELGDSALYLCASSSNSGSGNTIYFGEGSWLTVV.

This clonotype has just a few counts. The rearrangement uses TRBV4-3 and TRBJ2-2, with 7 nucleotides matching TRBD1. Trimming at V came to 2 bases and at J to 1 base, leaving 4 bases not matched to a gene. The CDR3 length is 16 residues. Per the germline V gene, CDR1 is LGHNA and CDR2 is YSLEER. The CDR3 sequence: CASSQKGQRNTGELFF. In DNA form, the CDR3 reads TGCGCCAGCAGCCAAAAGGGACAGCGGAACACCGGGGAGCTGTTTTTT.

This clonotype has more than one count but fewer than ten. This chain uses TRBV9 with TRBJ2-3, with 9 bases that match TRBD2. The germline V gene encodes CDR1 SGDLS and CDR2 YYNGEE. The CDR3 sequence is 16 residues long. The junction had 4 bases not matched to a gene; V was cut back by 0 bases and J by 2 bases. The CDR3, as DNA: TGTGCCAGCAGCGTAGGGACTAGCGAGTACACAGATACGCAGTATTTT. As protein: CASSVGTSEYTDTQYF.

This clonotype has at least ten counts. The chain has TRBV29-1 and TRBJ1-5; 10 bases align to TRBD1. The CDR3 sequence is 14 residues long. Per germline, CDR1 SQVTM and CDR2 ANQGSEA. The V segment lost 5 bases and the J segment 5 bases; nucleotides outside the gene matches: 6. CDR3 DNA sequence: TGCAGCGTTTCGGACAGGGGGGTGGATCAGCCCCAGCATTTT. It codes for CSVSDRGVDQPQHF.

J is TRBJ2-3 and V is TRBV29-1; D tentatively fits TRBD1 or TRBD2 (6 bases each). The CDR3 extends over 14 amino acids. V shed 7 bases and J shed 2 bases, with 16 bases lying between them. In germline, CDR1 is SQVTM, CDR2 ANQGSEA. The CDR3 region has the DNA TGCAGCGCGAAGGGGGGCCCCAACACAGATACGCAGTATTTT. Translated: CSAKGGPNTDTQYF.

The chain couples TRBV10-3 to TRBJ2-3; a weak D match, TRBD1 (7 bases). The V end lost 7 bases, the J end lost 4 bases, and 15 bases lay between the germline ends. CDR1 and CDR2 (germline): ENHRY, SYGVKD. The CDR3 is 14 amino acids. The CDR3 here is CAIKIDREADTQYF. As DNA, the CDR3 is TGTGCCATCAAGATCGACAGGGAGGCAGATACGCAGTATTTT.

This chain uses TRBV6-6 with TRBJ1-6; D not certain. The V gene lost 0 bases and the J gene lost 7 bases, with 10 bases spanning the gap. The germline V gene encodes CDR1 MNHNY and CDR2 SVGAGI (reference sequence). The CDR3 is made up of 15 amino acids. The CDR3 DNA reads TGTGCCAGCAGTTACTCGCAGGTGCCGAATTCACCCCTCCACTTT. This codes for CASSYSQVPNSPLHF.

The rearrangement uses TRBV11-2 and TRBJ2-1; the match to TRBD2 covers 7 bases. The trim removed 2 bases at V and 2 bases at J, leaving 6 bases unmatched. CDR1 and CDR2 from the germline V gene are SGHAT and FQNNGV. The CDR3 is 16 amino acids. CDR3 region: CASSLQAGIPYNEQFF. CDR3 in DNA: TGTGCCAGCAGCTTACAAGCGGGGATCCCCTACAATGAGCAGTTCTTC.

This clonotype occurred many times. This chain links TRBV6-2 or TRBV6-3 with TRBJ1-1, with 7 bases aligning to TRBD1. J lost 3 bases, V lost 6 bases, and 7 bases had no gene match. Germline V CDR1 and CDR2: MNHEY, SVGEGT. This CDR3 spans 14 amino acids. This CDR3 reads CASSHRGADTEAFF. CDR3 nucleotides: TGTGCCAGCAGCCACAGGGGCGCGGACACTGAAGCTTTCTTT.

The rearrangement links TRBV5-5 to TRBJ1-5; unclear D gene. Deletions cut 3 bases from V and 7 bases from J, with 11 bases between. The CDR3 runs to 13 residues. Germline CDR1 SGHKS, CDR2 YYEKEE (reference sequence). In DNA form, the CDR3 reads TGTGCCAGCAGCTGGGCCGGGGAACAGCCCCAGCATTTT. Its protein is CASSWAGEQPQHF.